Sequencing of this TCR beta chain was carried out in a study of lung T cells in sarcoidosis with Löfgren's syndrome. V lost 5 bases and J 6 bases, leaving 17 bases between the germline ends. Per the germline V gene, CDR1 is SQVTM and CDR2 is ANQGSEA. The CDR3 sequence is 13 residues long. TCRdb reprocessed the reads via MiXCR and lists one record per CDR3 protein. Of about 19,000 distinct CDR3 sequences listed, 21% are singletons. Turning to this clonotype: Its antigen is undetermined.

Whole-study results and caveats: TRAV12-1 preferentially paired with TRBV2, with homologous CDR3s. Multiple Löfgren's syndrome patients reportedly shared TRAV12-1 and TRBV2 CDR3 motifs.

This chain joins TRBV29-1 and TRBJ2-7, with D possibly TRBD1 on 6 matching bases. The sequence was obtained from a human donor with sarcoidosis (Löfgren's syndrome or another form), or a control subject (not recorded which). Sequences were obtained from CD4+ T cells from bronchoalveolar lavage. CDR3 protein: CSVITGNRAEQYF. CDR3 coding DNA: TGCAGCGTTATAACAGGGAATCGCGCCGAGCAGTACTTC.